These 29 T cell receptor beta chains share one sample of origin, sequenced in a study of Graves' ophthalmopathy and Graves' hyperthyroidism. Scientists amplified the TCR beta CDR3 regions from RNA transcripts. The workflow started with a first-round RT-PCR run with HTBI primers and then moved on to a second-round multiplex PCR. TCRdb passed the multiplex PCR reads through MiXCR, listing each CDR3 protein once. The profile covers 560,000 or so distinct CDR3 sequences, with under 40% appearing a single time and roughly 4.5% taken by the ten largest. Sequencing was done on a sample of peripheral blood or thyroid tissue (not recorded which). The receptors originated from an adult man with Graves' hyperthyroidism.

This clonotype was counted many times. The chain carries TRBV19 and TRBJ1-2; no firm D call. V lost 0 bases and J lost 3, with 5 bases in between. This CDR3 comprises 13 residues. Per germline, CDR1 LNHDA and CDR2 SQIVND (reference sequence). CDR3 nucleotide sequence: TGTGCCAGTAGTATAGATAGGGACTATGGCTACACCTTC. It is translated as CASSIDRDYGYTF.

This clonotype was seen more than once but under ten times. The genes are TRBV7-9 and TRBJ2-7, with 11 bases fitting TRBD1. The J call is doubtful: the DNA matches TRBJ2-1 better. Germline assignment: CDR1 SEHNR and CDR2 FQNEAQ (reference sequence). CDR3 length: 15 amino acids. CDR3 sequence (DNA): TGTGCCAGCAGCGATGGACAGGGGGCCGACAATGAGCAGTTCTTC. Protein product: CASSDGQGADNEQFF.

This clonotype was seen a handful of times. V and J are TRBV30 and TRBJ2-5, with 9 bases fitting TRBD2. The CDR3 has 15 amino acids. Losses at the gene ends were 1 base for V and 4 bases for J; bases not matched to a gene: 7. Looked up from germline, CDR1 is GTSNPN and CDR2 is SVGIG (reference sequence). CDR3 protein: CAWSALAGWAETQYF. The CDR3 DNA reads as TGTGCCTGGAGTGCGCTAGCGGGATGGGCAGAGACCCAGTACTTC.

This clonotype was recorded once. The V gene is TRBV2, the J gene TRBJ2-7, with 12 bases that match TRBD1. The J segment lost 7 bases and the V segment lost 11 bases, leaving 9 bases of the junction unmatched. Germline V lookup: CDR1 SNHLY, CDR2 FYNNEI. This CDR3 spans 13 amino acids. For the CDR3, the DNA is TGTGCCGCAAGCGGGACAGGGGGCTGGGAGCAGTACTTC. This sequence encodes CAASGTGGWEQYF.

This clonotype has ten or more counts. The CDR3 region is CSARDRNSPLHF. The DNA for the CDR3 is TGCAGTGCTAGAGATAGGAATTCACCCCTCCACTTT. This chain joins TRBV20-1 and TRBJ1-6; D call uncertain. Trimming removed 0 bases from V and 7 bases from J, with 4 bases in between. The CDR3 loop spans 12 amino acids. The germline V gene has CDR1 DFQATT and CDR2 SNEGSKA (reference sequence).

This clonotype has just a few counts. The chain uses TRBV9 and TRBJ2-7; TRBD1 matches 7 bases. After removal of 3 bases from V and 3 bases from J, the junction contained 9 bases not matched to a gene. The CDR3 spans 15 residues. Germline lookup yields CDR1 SGDLS and CDR2 YYNGEE. CDR3 loop: CASSATRDRYYEQYF. DNA for the CDR3: TGTGCCAGCAGCGCTACTCGGGACAGATACTACGAGCAGTACTTC.

This clonotype was recorded at least ten times. This chain uses TRBV24-1 with TRBJ1-6; 8 positions match TRBD1. The length of the CDR3 is 13 residues. Germline CDR1 and CDR2: KGHDR and SFDVKD. V lost 7 bases to trimming and J lost 7 bases; unmatched junction nucleotides: 2. In DNA form, the CDR3 reads TGTGCCACCAGAGGACAGGGAAATTCACCCCTCCACTTT. This codes for CATRGQGNSPLHF.

This chain joins TRBV9 and TRBJ1-2; no firm D call. Looked up from germline, CDR1 is SGDLS and CDR2 is YYNGEE. Trimming took off 4 bases at V and 12 bases at J, with 19 bases between the two ends. This CDR3 is built from 13 residues. The CDR3: CASSTGGRYGNTF. The CDR3 coding sequence is TGTGCCAGCAGCACCGGTGGACGTTATGGAAACACCTTC.

This clonotype was counted many times. This sequence may be a read error, since a much larger clone differs from it by one base. This chain connects TRBV7-8 to TRBJ1-2, with D perhaps matching TRBD1 (5 bases). The CDR3 consists of 13 residues. Germline V gene data show CDR1 as SGHVS and CDR2 as FQNEAQ. V gave up 3 bases and J gave up 2 bases, with 7 bases separating them. This CDR3 is CASSFEGNYGYTF. As DNA, the CDR3 is TGTGCCAGCAGCTTCGAGGGGAACTATGGCTACACCTTC.

This clonotype was counted between two and nine times. The J gene is TRBJ2-2, the V gene TRBV5-1; 7 bases map to TRBD1. This CDR3 has 16 amino acids. V dropped 0 bases and J dropped 0; count of bases not matched to a gene: 2. CDR1 SGHRS and CDR2 YFSETQ come from the germline V gene. The CDR3 bases are TGCGCCAGCAGCTTGGGGGACAGAACGAACACCGGGGAGCTGTTTTTT. Amino acid sequence: CASSLGDRTNTGELFF.

This clonotype was observed many times. This rearrangement joins TRBV2 to TRBJ1-1, with D tentatively TRBD1 (6 bases). The length of the CDR3 is 15 residues. Trimming shortened V by 6 bases and J by 2 bases, and 16 bases separated the two germline ends. The germline V gene encodes CDR1 SNHLY and CDR2 FYNNEI. DNA for the CDR3: TGTGCCAGCAGGGGTACAGGGTTCGGAAACACTGAAGCTTTCTTT. Its protein is CASRGTGFGNTEAFF.

The rearrangement links TRBV29-1 to TRBJ2-3; D is unclear. Germline CDR1 SQVTM, CDR2 ANQGSEA. Trimming removed 3 bases at V and 4 bases at J, with 14 bases between. The length of the CDR3 is 14 residues. The CDR3 coding sequence is TGCAGCGTTGAGGAACCCGACTTGGCAGATACGCAGTATTTT. Translation gives CSVEEPDLADTQYF.

V is TRBV7-2 and J is TRBJ1-1; 7 positions match TRBD1. V gave up 4 bases and J gave up 5 bases; unmatched junction bases: 4. The CDR3 runs to 13 residues. CDR1 and CDR2 (germline): SGHTA, FQGNSA. The CDR3 is CASSYDRVTEAFF. The DNA for the CDR3 is TGTGCCAGCAGCTACGACAGGGTGACTGAAGCTTTCTTT. Based on the CDR3 plus reference TRBV7-2 and TRBJ1-1, the full variable domain is GAGVSQSPSNKVTEKGKDVELRCDPISGHTALYWYRQSLGQGLEFLIYFQGNSAPDKSGLPSDRFSAERTGGSVSTLTIQRTQQEDSAVYLCASSYDRVTEAFFGQGTRLTVV.

This clonotype was observed a single time. This chain links TRBV7-9 with TRBJ2-3; 7 nucleotides align to TRBD1. This CDR3 is 14 amino acids long. With 3 bases clipped from V and 1 base from J, the junction kept 1 base outside the gene matches. The germline CDR1 and CDR2 sequences are SEHNR and FQNEAQ (reference sequence). For the CDR3, the DNA is TGTGCCAGCAGCTTCACAGGGGGCACAGATACGCAGTATTTT. The encoded protein is CASSFTGGTDTQYF.

This clonotype was seen many times. The V gene is TRBV7-8, the J gene TRBJ1-1, with D possibly being TRBD1 (5 bases). V shed 5 bases and J shed 1 base, with 8 bases lying between them. The CDR3 sequence is 13 residues long. CDR1 SGHVS and CDR2 FQNEAQ come from the germline V gene. CDR3 DNA: TGTGCCAGCAGCCTACAGGAGAACACTGAAGCTTTCTTT. Protein sequence: CASSLQENTEAFF.

V is TRBV10-3 and J is TRBJ2-2; 9 bases map to TRBD1. With 10 bases clipped from V and 6 bases from J, the junction kept 9 bases outside the gene matches. The germline V gene encodes CDR1 ENHRY and CDR2 SYGVKD. The CDR3 sequence is 14 residues long. Here the CDR3 reads CASQETGGAGELFF. CDR3 nucleotide sequence: TGTGCCAGCCAGGAGACAGGGGGGGCCGGGGAGCTGTTTTTT.

J is TRBJ2-7 and V is TRBV10-3, with a tentative D call TRBD1 (6 bases). The CDR3 consists of 16 residues. V was trimmed by 10 bases and J by 2 bases, leaving 24 bases between them. Germline loops: CDR1 ENHRY, CDR2 SYGVKD. CDR3 in DNA: TGTGCCAGCAGCTTCGCGACAGTGGGGGCCGCCTACGAGCAGTACTTC. Translation: CASSFATVGAAYEQYF.

This clonotype was seen more than once but under ten times. The chain couples TRBV25-1 to TRBJ2-5; the D gene is possibly TRBD1 (6 bases). The germline V gene encodes CDR1 MGHDK and CDR2 SYGVNS. Between the trimmed V and J ends, which lost 4 bases and 2 bases, there was a span of 14 bases. CDR3 length: 15 residues. The CDR3 here is CASSALGTNQETQYF. CDR3 in DNA: TGTGCCAGCAGTGCCCTCGGGACAAATCAAGAGACCCAGTACTTC. The full variable domain, with the rest looked up from reference TRBV25-1 and TRBJ2-5, is EADIYQTPRYLVIGTGKKITLECSQTMGHDKMYWYQQDPGMELHLIHYSYGVNSTEKGDLSSESTVSRIRTEHFPLTLESARPSHTSQYLCASSALGTNQETQYFGPGTRLLVL.

This clonotype was counted many times. V and J are TRBV6-5 and TRBJ1-6, with TRBD1 as a possible D gene (6 bases). The CDR3 is made up of 15 amino acids. Germline V gene sequence: CDR1 MNHEY, CDR2 SVGAGI. Trimming removed 2 bases at V and 2 bases at J, with 7 bases between. The CDR3 DNA follows: TGTGCCAGCAGTTACGAGGGGGCCTATAATTCACCCCTCCACTTT. Translation gives CASSYEGAYNSPLHF.

This clonotype came up many times. Here the CDR3 reads CASSPSPTNYGYTF. The CDR3, as DNA: TGTGCCAGCAGCCCCTCCCCTACTAACTATGGCTACACCTTC. V and J are TRBV9 and TRBJ1-2; D unresolved. V was shortened by 4 bases and J by 0 bases, with 10 bases between the two germline ends. The germline V gene encodes CDR1 SGDLS and CDR2 YYNGEE. The CDR3 contains 14 residues.

To note about this clonotype: A much more abundant neighbour one base away suggests this may be a read error. CDR3 DNA sequence: TGTGTCAGCAGTGTGACTAGCGGGGGTGGAGAGACCCAGTACTTC. It translates to CVSSVTSGGGETQYF. J is TRBJ2-5 and V is TRBV6-4, with 12 positions matching TRBD2. The CDR3 consists of 15 residues. Per the germline V gene, CDR1 is MRHNA and CDR2 is SNTAGT.

This clonotype came up a few times. The rearrangement uses TRBV2 and TRBJ2-3; D may be TRBD1 (5 bases). The germline CDR1 and CDR2 sequences are SNHLY and FYNNEI. Trimming cost V 6 bases and J 4 bases, with 8 bases left between them. The CDR3 spans 12 residues. CDR3 DNA sequence: TGTGCCAGCAGCGGACAATCAGATACGCAGTATTTT. Translated, it gives CASSGQSDTQYF. Based on the CDR3 plus reference TRBV2 and TRBJ2-3, the full variable domain is EPEVTQTPSHQVTQMGQEVILRCVPISNHLYFYWYRQILGQKVEFLVSFYNNEISEKSEIFDDQFSVERPDGSNFTLKIRSTKLEDSAMYFCASSGQSDTQYFGPGTRLTVL.

The J gene is TRBJ2-3, the V gene TRBV25-1; weak D call: TRBD1 (5 bases). From germline, CDR1 is MGHDK and CDR2 SYGVNS. The CDR3 is made up of 16 amino acids. V was shortened by 8 bases and J by 4 bases, with 22 bases between the two germline ends. The CDR3 protein is CASQKGQGWNADTQYF. CDR3 nucleotide sequence: TGTGCCAGCCAAAAGGGGCAGGGTTGGAACGCAGATACGCAGTATTTT.

This clonotype has a single count. Mismatch with germline at one junction end may stem from a read error. The rearrangement uses TRBV7-9 and TRBJ1-1; the D gene is possibly TRBD1 (5 bases). Germline CDR1 SEHNR, CDR2 FQNEAQ (reference sequence). This CDR3 contains 15 residues. CDR3 region: CASSLAGVPNTEAFF. CDR3 DNA sequence: TGCGCCAGCAGCTTGGCGGGGGTCCCGAACACTGAAGCTTTCTTT.

For this clonotype: This likely came from a read error, as a far larger clone is one base away. The V and J genes are TRBV7-2 and TRBJ2-5; D perhaps matches TRBD1 (6 bases). The germline CDR1 and CDR2 sequences are SGHTA and FQGNSA. The CDR3 loop spans 13 amino acids. CDR3 sequence (DNA): TGTGCCAGCAACTTAACAGGGTTAGAGACCCAGTACTTC. Amino acid sequence: CASNLTGLETQYF. Filled out from reference TRBV7-2 and TRBJ2-5, the complete variable domain reads GAGVSQSPSNKVTEKGKDVELRCDPISGHTALYWYRQSLGQGLEFLIYFQGNSAPDKSGLPSDRFSAERTGGSVSTLTIQRTQQEDSAVYLCASNLTGLETQYFGPGTRLLVL.

V usage is TRBV4-1 and J usage is TRBJ2-7, with 7 positions matching TRBD1. This CDR3 region has 16 residues. V shed 4 bases, J shed 6 bases, and the junction held 15 bases outside the gene matches. Germline CDR1 is MGHRA and CDR2 is YSYEKL. The CDR3 coding sequence is TGCGCCAGCAGCCCTGTTGGGACAGTCTGGGGCGCCGAGCAGTACTTC. It translates to CASSPVGTVWGAEQYF.

This clonotype was detected many times. The J gene is TRBJ1-2, the V gene TRBV11-2; tentatively, D is TRBD1 (6 bases). The CDR3 spans 16 residues. The V end lost 1 base, the J end lost 0 bases, and 12 bases lay between the germline ends. Germline loops: CDR1 SGHAT, CDR2 FQNNGV. DNA for the CDR3: TGTGCCAGCAGCTTAGCATGGGACAAGACTAACTATGGCTACACCTTC. Translated, it gives CASSLAWDKTNYGYTF.

This clonotype came up many times. The chain combines TRBV10-3 with TRBJ1-5; D unclear. Germline CDR1 is ENHRY and CDR2 is SYGVKD. Trimming cost V 1 base and J 0 bases, with 10 bases left between them. This CDR3 spans 16 amino acids. The CDR3 nucleotides read TGTGCCATCAGTGAGTATCCCACCACTAGCAATCAGCCCCAGCATTTT. Protein product: CAISEYPTTSNQPQHF.

Judged by abundance, this clonotype is medium-sized. This chain links TRBV9 with TRBJ1-2, with D hard to call. Germline loops: CDR1 SGDLS, CDR2 YYNGEE. The CDR3 spans 13 residues. V lost 2 bases and J 2 bases, leaving 7 bases between the germline ends. The CDR3 coding sequence is TGTGCCAGCAGCGTTGGCCAGAACTATGGCTACACCTTC. This sequence encodes CASSVGQNYGYTF.